What follows describes a single T cell receptor (beta chain). The antigen is unknown. Each gene name is a mouse one. The CDR3 is cut off 4 residues early in the read; its end comes from the germline J gene. The data belong to a study of CD8+ T cells in alopecia areata. Study information: Grafted skin came from C3H/HeJ donors with spontaneous alopecia (about 6-13 months old) and was placed on approximately 6-10-week-old female C3H/HeJ mice.

Reverse transcription of extracted RNA yielded cDNA, which provided the sequencing template. Method: immunoSEQ multiplex PCR; TCRdb's copy keeps in-frame clones and lacks some. The sample lists 200,000 to 300,000 clones, none appearing once, the ten largest making up more than 0.95%. Findings and caveats of the study: Compared with normal scalp, lesional scalp had higher clonality and more expanded CD8+ clones. TCRs were shared less clearly across patients than in mice, possibly for HLA-related reasons.

CDR3 length equals 14 residues. CDR1 is SGHDT and CDR2 is FRDEAV in the germline V gene. With V trimmed by 4 bases and J by 1 base, 3 bases remained unmatched. Sorting used CD4, CD8alpha, NKG2D, NKG2ACE and other markers on pooled cutaneous lymph node cells. The clonotype originates from a C3H/HeJ mouse with alopecia areata. Strain MHC haplotype: H2-k. The sequenced material came from CD4+ T cells sorted from a lymph node. The chain couples TRBV14 to TRBJ2-7; 9 bases line up with TRBD1. The covered CDR3 bases are TGTGCCAGCAGTCAACAGGGGGCATCCTAT. It translates to CASSQQGASY. The whole CDR3 reads CASSQQGASYEQYF.